This record concerns one TCR beta chain sequence. No antigen is known for it. These data belong to a study of identical twins. Study outcomes and limitations: The analysis was cross-sectional rather than longitudinal within donors. Alpha sequences out of frame and shared by twins had excess low generation probability.

A universal primer binding site was introduced by template switching. The final cDNA contained unique molecular identifiers. MiXCR, applied by TCRdb to the 5' RACE reads, yields one record per CDR3 protein. Here the sample spans about 690,000 distinct CDR3 sequences, around 6% being singletons. This CDR3 comprises 14 residues. Germline-derived CDR1 and CDR2 are SGHRS and YFSETQ. The V and J ends lost 4 bases and 5 bases respectively, with 12 bases between them. Everyone who gave samples was a healthy Caucasian. Input material: naive T cells sorted from blood. The receptor was derived from a young man in good health. This chain links TRBV5-1 with TRBJ1-4; D is possibly TRBD1 (5 bases). The CDR3 spells CASSHGTVNEKLFF. As DNA, the CDR3 is TGCGCCAGCAGCCACGGGACGGTGAATGAAAAACTGTTTTTT. The full variable domain, in which reference TRBV5-1 and TRBJ1-4 provide the parts outside the CDR3, is KAGVTQTPRYLIKTRGQQVTLSCSPISGHRSVSWYQQTPGQGLQFLFEYFSETQRNKGNFPGRFSGRQFSNSRSEMNVSTLELGDSALYLCASSHGTVNEKLFFGSGTQLSVL.